This TCR beta chain originates from a study of T cell clones after liver transplantation. Study at large: Tolerance: complete withdrawal held at least one year, liver enzymes staying within twice normal.

Study conclusions and caveats: Graft donor-reactive T cells possibly entered the graft instead of undergoing deletion. Low donor cell numbers restricted donor-reactive repertoire measurement in a couple of subjects. A larger donor-reactive than third-party decline suggested partial antigen-specific deletion.

About this clone: Antigen: not known.

The assay was immunoSEQ multiplex PCR, and TCRdb's table has in-frame clones only and misses some. This sample has over 100,000 clones, with about 81% found just once. V shed 2 bases and J 7 bases; nucleotides not matched to a gene: 14. Germline CDR1 and CDR2: KGHSH and LQKENI. This CDR3 is 16 amino acids long. This material consisted of CD4+ T cells from blood, taken before liver transplant. The chain is built from TRBV18 and TRBJ2-7; 7 bases map to TRBD1. This clonotype was obtained from a human donor who received a liver transplant. CDR3 nucleotides: TGTGCCAGCTCACCAACGGCGGGTGCAGGGGGAGAGGAGCAGTACTTC. As protein: CASSPTAGAGGEEQYF.